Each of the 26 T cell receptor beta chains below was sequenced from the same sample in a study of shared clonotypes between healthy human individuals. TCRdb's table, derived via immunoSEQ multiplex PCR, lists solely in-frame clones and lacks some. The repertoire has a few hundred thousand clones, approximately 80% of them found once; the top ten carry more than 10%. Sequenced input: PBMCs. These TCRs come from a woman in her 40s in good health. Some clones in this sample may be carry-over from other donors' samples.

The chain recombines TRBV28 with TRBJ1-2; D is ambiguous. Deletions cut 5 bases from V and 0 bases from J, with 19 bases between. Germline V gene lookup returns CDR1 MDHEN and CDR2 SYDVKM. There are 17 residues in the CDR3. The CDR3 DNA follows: TGTGCCAGCAGTGTACCGGACCCACTGGGAACTAACTATGGCTACACCTTC. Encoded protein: CASSVPDPLGTNYGYTF.

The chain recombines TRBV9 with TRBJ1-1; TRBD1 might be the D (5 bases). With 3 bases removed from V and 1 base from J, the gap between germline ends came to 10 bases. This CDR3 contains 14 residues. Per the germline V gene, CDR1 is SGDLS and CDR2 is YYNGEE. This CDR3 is CASSAAGENTEAFF. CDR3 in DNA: TGTGCCAGCAGCGCGGCGGGGGAGAACACTGAAGCTTTCTTT.

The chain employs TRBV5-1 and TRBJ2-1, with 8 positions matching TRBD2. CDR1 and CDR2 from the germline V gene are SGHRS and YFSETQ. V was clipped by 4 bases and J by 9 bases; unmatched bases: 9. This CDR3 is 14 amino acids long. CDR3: CASSRGTGGFEQFF. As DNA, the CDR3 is TGCGCCAGCAGCAGGGGTACGGGAGGGTTTGAGCAGTTCTTC.

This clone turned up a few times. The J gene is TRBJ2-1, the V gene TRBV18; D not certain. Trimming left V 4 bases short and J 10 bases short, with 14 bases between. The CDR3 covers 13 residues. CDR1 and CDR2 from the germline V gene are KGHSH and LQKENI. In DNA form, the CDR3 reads TGTGCCAGCTCACGGGTAGGTTCAGGCGAGCAGTTCTTC. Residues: CASSRVGSGEQFF.

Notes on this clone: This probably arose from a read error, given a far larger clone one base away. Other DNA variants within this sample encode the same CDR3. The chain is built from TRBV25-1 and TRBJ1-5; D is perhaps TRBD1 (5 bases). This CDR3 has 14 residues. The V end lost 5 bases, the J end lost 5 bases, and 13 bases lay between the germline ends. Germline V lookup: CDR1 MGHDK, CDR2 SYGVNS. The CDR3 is CASSNGQGHQPQHF. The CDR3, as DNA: TGTGCCAGCAGTAACGGGCAGGGACATCAGCCCCAGCATTTT.

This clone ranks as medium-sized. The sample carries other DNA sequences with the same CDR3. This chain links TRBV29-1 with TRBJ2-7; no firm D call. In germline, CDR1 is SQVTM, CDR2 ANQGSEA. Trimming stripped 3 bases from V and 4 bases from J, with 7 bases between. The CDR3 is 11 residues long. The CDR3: CSVDSGYEQYF. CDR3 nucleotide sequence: TGCAGCGTTGATTCGGGTTACGAGCAGTACTTC.

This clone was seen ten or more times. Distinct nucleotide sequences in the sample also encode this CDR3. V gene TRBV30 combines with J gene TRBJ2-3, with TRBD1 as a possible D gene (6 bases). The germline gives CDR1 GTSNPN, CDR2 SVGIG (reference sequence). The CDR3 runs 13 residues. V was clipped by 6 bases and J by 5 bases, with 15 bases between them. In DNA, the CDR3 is TGTGCCTGTTCCCTCAGGGGCAGAGATACGCAGTATTTT. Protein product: CACSLRGRDTQYF.

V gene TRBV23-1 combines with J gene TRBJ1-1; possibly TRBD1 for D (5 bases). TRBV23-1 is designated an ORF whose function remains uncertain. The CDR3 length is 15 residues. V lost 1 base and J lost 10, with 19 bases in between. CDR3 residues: CASSQWERARGGAFF. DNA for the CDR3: TGCGCCAGCAGTCAATGGGAAAGGGCCCGGGGGGGAGCTTTCTTT.

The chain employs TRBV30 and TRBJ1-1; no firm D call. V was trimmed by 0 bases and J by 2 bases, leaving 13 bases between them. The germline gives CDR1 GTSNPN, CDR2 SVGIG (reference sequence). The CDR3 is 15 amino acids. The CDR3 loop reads CAWSVLASGNTEAFF. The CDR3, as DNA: TGTGCCTGGAGTGTACTAGCCTCCGGCAACACTGAAGCTTTCTTT.

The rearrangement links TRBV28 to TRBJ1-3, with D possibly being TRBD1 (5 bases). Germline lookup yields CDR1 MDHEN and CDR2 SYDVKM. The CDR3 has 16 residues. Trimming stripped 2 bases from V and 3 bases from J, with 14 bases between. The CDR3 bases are TGTGCCAGCAGTTTAAATCCAGGGCAAAATGGAAACACCATATATTTT. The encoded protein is CASSLNPGQNGNTIYF.

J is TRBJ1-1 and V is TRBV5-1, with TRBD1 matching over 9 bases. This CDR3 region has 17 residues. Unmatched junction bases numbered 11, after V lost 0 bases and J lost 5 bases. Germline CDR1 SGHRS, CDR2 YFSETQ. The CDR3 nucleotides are TGCGCCAGCAGCTTGGCCTACAGGGGGCGAGATGAGACTGAAGCTTTCTTT. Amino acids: CASSLAYRGRDETEAFF.

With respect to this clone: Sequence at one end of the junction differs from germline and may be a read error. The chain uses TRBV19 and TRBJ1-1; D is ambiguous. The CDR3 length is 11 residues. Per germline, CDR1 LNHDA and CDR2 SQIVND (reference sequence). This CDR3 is CATRFSTEAFF. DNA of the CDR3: TGTGCCACCCGGTTTAGCACTGAAGCCTTCTTT.

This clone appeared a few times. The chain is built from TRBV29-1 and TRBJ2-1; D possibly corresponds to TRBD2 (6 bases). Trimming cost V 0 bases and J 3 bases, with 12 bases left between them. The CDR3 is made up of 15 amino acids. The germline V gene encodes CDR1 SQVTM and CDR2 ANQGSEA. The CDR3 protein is CSVEDRAGLYNEQFF. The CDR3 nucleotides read TGCAGCGTTGAAGATAGGGCGGGACTCTACAATGAGCAGTTCTTC.

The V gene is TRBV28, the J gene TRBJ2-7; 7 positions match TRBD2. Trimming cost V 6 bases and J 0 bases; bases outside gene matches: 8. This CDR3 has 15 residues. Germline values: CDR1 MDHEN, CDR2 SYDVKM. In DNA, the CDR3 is TGTGCCAGCAGACCAAGCGGGATAAACTCCTACGAGCAGTACTTC. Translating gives CASRPSGINSYEQYF.

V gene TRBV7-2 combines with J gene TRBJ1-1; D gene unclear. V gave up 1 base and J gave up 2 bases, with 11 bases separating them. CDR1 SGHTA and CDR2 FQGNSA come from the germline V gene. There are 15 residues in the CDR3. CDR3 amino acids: CASSLEFPGNTEAFF. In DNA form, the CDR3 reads TGTGCCAGCAGCTTAGAGTTTCCGGGAAACACTGAAGCTTTCTTT.

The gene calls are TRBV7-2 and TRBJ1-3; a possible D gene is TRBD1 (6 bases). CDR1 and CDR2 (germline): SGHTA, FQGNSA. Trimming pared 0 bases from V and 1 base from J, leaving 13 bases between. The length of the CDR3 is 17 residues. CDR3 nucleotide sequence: TGTGCCAGCAGCTTAGCGACCGGGGGCGTATCTGGAAACACCATATATTTT. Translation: CASSLATGGVSGNTIYF.

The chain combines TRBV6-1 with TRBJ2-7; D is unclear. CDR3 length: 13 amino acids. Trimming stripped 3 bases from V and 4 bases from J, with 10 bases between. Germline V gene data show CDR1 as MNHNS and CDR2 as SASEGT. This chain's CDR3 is CASSDPQYYEQYF. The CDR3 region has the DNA TGTGCCAGCAGTGATCCCCAATATTACGAGCAGTACTTC.

The CDR3 protein is CASSDDREVQETQYF. Written as DNA, the CDR3 is TGTGCCAGCAGTGACGACAGGGAGGTTCAAGAGACCCAGTACTTC. The chain couples TRBV2 to TRBJ2-5, with TRBD1 as a possible D gene (7 bases). There are 15 residues in the CDR3. Trimming left V 3 bases short and J 2 bases short, with 13 bases between. Germline V lookup: CDR1 SNHLY, CDR2 FYNNEI. Together with reference TRBV2 and TRBJ2-5, the CDR3 gives the full variable domain: EPEVTQTPSHQVTQMGQEVILRCVPISNHLYFYWYRQILGQKVEFLVSFYNNEISEKSEIFDDQFSVERPDGSNFTLKIRSTKLEDSAMYFCASSDDREVQETQYFGPGTRLLVL.

The CDR3: CASSAGTPASEQYF. CDR3 in DNA: TGTGCCAGCAGCGCCGGGACCCCTGCCTCCGAGCAGTACTTC. The J gene is TRBJ2-7, the V gene TRBV9; tentatively, D is TRBD1 or TRBD2 (5 bases each). V was trimmed by 3 bases and J by 6 bases, leaving 16 bases between them. The CDR3 has 14 amino acids. The germline CDR1 and CDR2 sequences are SGDLS and YYNGEE. Using reference TRBV9 and TRBJ2-7 for the parts outside the CDR3, the full variable domain is DSGVTQTPKHLITATGQRVTLRCSPRSGDLSVYWYQQSLDQGLQFLIQYYNGEERAKGNILERFSAQQFPDLHSELNLSSLELGDSALYFCASSAGTPASEQYFGPGTRLTVT.

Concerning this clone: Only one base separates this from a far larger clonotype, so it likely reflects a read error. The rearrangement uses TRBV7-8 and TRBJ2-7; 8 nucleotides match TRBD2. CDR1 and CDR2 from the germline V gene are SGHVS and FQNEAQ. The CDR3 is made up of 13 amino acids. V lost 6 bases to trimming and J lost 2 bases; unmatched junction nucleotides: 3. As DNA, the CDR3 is TGTGCCAGCAGAGTAGCGGGGACCTACGAGCAGTACTTC. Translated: CASRVAGTYEQYF.

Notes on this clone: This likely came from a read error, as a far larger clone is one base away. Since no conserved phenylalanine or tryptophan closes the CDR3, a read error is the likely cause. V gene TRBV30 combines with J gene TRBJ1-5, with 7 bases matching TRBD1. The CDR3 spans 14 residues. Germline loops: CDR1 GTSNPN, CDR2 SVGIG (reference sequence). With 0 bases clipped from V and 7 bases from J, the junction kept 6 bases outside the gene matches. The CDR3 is CAWSVKGGRQPQHS. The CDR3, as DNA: TGTGCCTGGAGTGTTAAAGGGGGCAGACAGCCCCAGCATTCT.

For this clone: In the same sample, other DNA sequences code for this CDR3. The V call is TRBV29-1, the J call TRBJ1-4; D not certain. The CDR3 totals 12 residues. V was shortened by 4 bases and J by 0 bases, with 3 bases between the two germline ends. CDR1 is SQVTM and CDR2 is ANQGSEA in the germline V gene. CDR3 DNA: TGCAGCGTTGGGGCAACTAATGAAAAACTGTTTTTT. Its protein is CSVGATNEKLFF.

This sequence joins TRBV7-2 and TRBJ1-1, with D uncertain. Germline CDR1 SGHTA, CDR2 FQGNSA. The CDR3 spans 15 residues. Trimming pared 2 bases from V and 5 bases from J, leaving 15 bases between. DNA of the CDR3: TGTGCCAGCAGCTTATCCCTGGGTCCGTGGACTGAAGCTTTCTTT. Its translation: CASSLSLGPWTEAFF.

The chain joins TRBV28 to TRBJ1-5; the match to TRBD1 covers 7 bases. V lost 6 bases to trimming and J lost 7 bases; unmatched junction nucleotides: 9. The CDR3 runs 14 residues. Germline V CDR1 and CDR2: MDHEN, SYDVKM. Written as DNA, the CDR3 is TGTGCCAGCAGACCCACAGGGGATTTCCAGCCCCAGCATTTT. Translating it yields CASRPTGDFQPQHF.

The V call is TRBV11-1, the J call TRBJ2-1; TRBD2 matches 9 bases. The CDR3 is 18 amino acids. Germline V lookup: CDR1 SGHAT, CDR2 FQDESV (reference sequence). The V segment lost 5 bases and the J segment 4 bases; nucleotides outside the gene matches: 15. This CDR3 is CASSPAGGLAAKYNEQFF. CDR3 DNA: TGTGCCAGCAGCCCAGCGGGGGGCCTAGCGGCTAAATACAATGAGCAGTTCTTC.

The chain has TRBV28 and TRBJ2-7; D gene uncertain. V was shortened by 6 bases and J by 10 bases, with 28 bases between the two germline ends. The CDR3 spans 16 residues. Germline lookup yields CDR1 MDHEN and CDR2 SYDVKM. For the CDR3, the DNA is TGTGCCAGCAGCCCTACAAGTGGGGTTCTTCCTACGCGTCAGTACTTC. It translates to CASSPTSGVLPTRQYF.